The rows below give T cell receptor beta chains drawn from one sample of a study of human T cells and chemical hapten exposure. Each CDR3 protein is one row after TCRdb ran MiXCR on the RACE reads. Altogether roughly 140,000 distinct CDR3 sequences are present, about 12% being singletons, with the ten largest covering around 1.4%. The source material was whole blood, sampled in connection with sensitization to the hapten diphenylcyclopropenone (DPC). The receptors were sampled from a woman aged 50 to 65 with alopecia areata. Some clones in this sample may be carry-over from other donors' samples. Both conserved end residues are part of each CDR3. Fields, in order: clone size, V gene, D gene, J gene, CDR3 protein, CDR3 DNA. A D gene is named only where the DNA matches it firmly. Clone size is not always given. Where it is, it says once, few, many or a class for expanded clones.

size: once; V: TRBV28; D: .; J: TRBJ1-1; CDR3: CASSLHSTEAFF; DNA: TGTGCCAGCAGTCTACACAGCACTGAAGCTTTCTTT
size: .; V: TRBV5-1; D: .; J: TRBJ2-2; CDR3: CASRPGLSTGELFF; DNA: TGCGCCAGCAGACCGGGACTTTCTACCGGGGAGCTGTTTTTT
size: many; V: TRBV28; D: .; J: TRBJ2-5; CDR3: CASSPSGTGKETQYF; DNA: TGTGCCAGCAGCCCCAGCGGGACAGGAAAAGAGACCCAGTACTTC
size: few; V: TRBV28; D: .; J: TRBJ1-3; CDR3: CASRSPRQGGSSSGNTIYF; DNA: TGTGCCAGCAGATCCCCCCGGCAGGGAGGTAGTAGCTCTGGAAACACCATATATTTT
size: few; V: TRBV6-2/TRBV6-3; D: .; J: TRBJ2-3; CDR3: CASSYETGGPDTQYF; DNA: TGTGCCAGCAGTTACGAGACAGGAGGGCCAGATACGCAGTATTTT
size: .; V: TRBV14; D: TRBD2; J: TRBJ2-7; CDR3: CASSVSSGSFYEQYF; DNA: TGTGCCAGCAGCGTATCTAGCGGGAGTTTCTACGAGCAGTACTTC
size: many; V: TRBV5-6; D: TRBD2; J: TRBJ2-3; CDR3: CASSPRVSSGRTDTQYF; DNA: TGTGCCAGCAGCCCCCGGGTTTCTAGCGGGAGGACAGATACGCAGTATTTT
size: .; V: TRBV24-1; D: .; J: TRBJ1-5; CDR3: CATSDRGRALGQPQHF; DNA: TGTGCCACCAGTGACCGGGGAAGGGCTTTGGGGCAGCCCCAGCATTTT
size: few; V: TRBV29-1; D: .; J: TRBJ2-7; CDR3: CSVVGASHEQYF; DNA: TGCAGCGTTGTTGGGGCGTCCCACGAGCAGTACTTC
size: few; V: TRBV7-9; D: TRBD1; J: TRBJ1-2; CDR3: CASSSQGEYNYGYTF; DNA: TGTGCCAGCAGCTCCCAGGGGGAGTATAACTATGGCTACACCTTC
size: few; V: TRBV29-1; D: TRBD1; J: TRBJ2-2; CDR3: CSVDPQGDTGELFF; DNA: TGCAGCGTTGATCCCCAGGGGGACACCGGGGAGCTGTTTTTT
size: few; V: TRBV27; D: TRBD1; J: TRBJ2-3; CDR3: CASSLSDRVTDTQYF; DNA: TGTGCCAGCAGTTTATCTGACAGGGTAACAGATACGCAGTATTTT
size: .; V: TRBV6-5; D: TRBD2; J: TRBJ2-1; CDR3: CATTSGPPLDEQFF; DNA: TGTGCCACGACTAGCGGCCCCCCCTTGGATGAGCAGTTCTTC